What follows are 14 T cell receptor delta chains derived from one specimen sequenced in a study of gamma-delta T cells after stem cell transplantation. TCRdb fed the RT-PCR reads into CATT to redo clone calling. There are just under 2,500 delta-chain clones in the sample; around 21% occur only once, and about 23% lies in the top ten. The sample consisted of gamma-delta T cells. These receptors all stem from a human donor. It is not recorded whose cells these are; they may come from a transplant donor.

To note about this clone: A single base is all that separates this from a far larger clone, so a read error is likely. Within the sample, other DNA sequences also encode this same CDR3. The CDR3 DNA follows: TGTGCCTGTGACACCCCTCACTGGGGGATACCAAGCTACGATAAACTCATCTTT. It codes for CACDTPHWGIPSYDKLIF. This rearrangement joins TRDV2 to TRDJ1; 12 bases align to TRDD3. CDR1 GEAIGNYY and CDR2 EKD come from the germline V gene. J gave up 4 bases and V 0 bases, and 11 bases lay outside the gene matches. This CDR3 has 18 residues.

This clone was observed a handful of times. A single base separates this from a much larger clone, so it may be a read error. The DNA for the CDR3 is TGTGCTCTTGGGGAATTCCCCTTCTTCCTATGGTCCTTGGGGAACACCGATAAACTCATCTTT. Translation gives CALGEFPFFLWSLGNTDKLIF. The rearrangement uses TRDV1 and TRDJ1; 7 bases fit TRDD2. The CDR3 loop spans 21 amino acids. J was trimmed by 0 bases and V by 2 bases; bases with no gene match: 21. Germline V gene lookup returns CDR1 TSWWSYY and CDR2 QGS.

The chain employs TRDV2 and TRDJ1; a possible D gene is TRDD3 (5 bases). V was cut by 0 bases and J by 0 bases, with 10 bases left in between. Germline lookup yields CDR1 GEAIGNYY and CDR2 EKD. The CDR3 sequence is 15 residues long. CDR3 loop: CACDTVGTNTDKLIF. In DNA form, the CDR3 reads TGTGCCTGTGACACCGTGGGGACCAACACCGATAAACTCATCTTT.

The chain joins TRDV1 to TRDJ1, with 7 bases matching TRDD3. The CDR3 is 28 residues long. Trimming cost V 0 bases and J 1 base; bases outside gene matches: 41. Per germline, CDR1 TSWWSYY and CDR2 QGS. CDR3 residues: CALGELGTPFTPLVFWGPRPPGTDKLIF. CDR3 sequence (DNA): TGTGCTCTTGGGGAACTGGGAACCCCCTTCACCCCCCTGGTCTTCTGGGGGCCTCGCCCCCCGGGCACCGATAAACTCATCTTT.

The rearrangement joins TRDV1 to TRDJ1, with TRDD3 as a possible D gene (10 bases). With 3 bases removed from V and 0 bases from J, the gap between germline ends came to 41 bases. The CDR3 is made up of 25 amino acids. Germline CDR1 and CDR2: TSWWSYY and QGS. CDR3 region: CALGDLTPLPTLLGDFGEYTDKLIF. CDR3 nucleotides: TGTGCTCTTGGGGACCTAACCCCCCTTCCTACTTTACTGGGGGATTTTGGGGAGTACACCGATAAACTCATCTTT.

The rearrangement joins TRDV1 to TRDJ3, with 9 bases identical to TRDD2. This CDR3 has 24 amino acids. The V gene's germline CDR1 is TSWWSYY and CDR2 QGS. The J segment lost 0 bases and the V segment lost 5 bases, leaving 23 bases of the junction unmatched. The CDR3 sequence: CALGSRPLPTWWDSSSWDTRQMFF. In nucleotides, the CDR3 is TGTGCTCTTGGGTCTCGCCCCCTTCCTACTTGGTGGGACTCCAGCTCCTGGGACACCCGACAGATGTTTTTC.

The chain has TRDV2 and TRDJ1, with 7 bases aligning to TRDD3. With 0 bases clipped from V and 0 bases from J, the junction kept 3 bases outside the gene matches. Germline V gives CDR1 GEAIGNYY, CDR2 EKD. The CDR3 runs to 15 residues. In DNA form, the CDR3 reads TGTGCCTGTGACACCCTGGGGGTTAACACCGATAAACTCATCTTT. As protein: CACDTLGVNTDKLIF.

This chain uses TRDV1 with TRDJ1; maybe TRDD2 (6 bases). There are 21 residues in the CDR3. V lost 0 bases, J lost 3 bases, and 29 bases lay in between. From germline, CDR1 is TSWWSYY and CDR2 QGS. CDR3 residues: CALGELEISYPPGVGPDKLIF. CDR3 nucleotides: TGTGCTCTTGGGGAACTAGAGATATCCTACCCTCCCGGAGTGGGGCCCGATAAACTCATCTTT.

In DNA, the CDR3 is TGTGCCTGTGACACCGTTTCCTCCCCTGTGGACGCCGAAGAGTACACCGATAAACTCATCTTT. Protein: CACDTVSSPVDAEEYTDKLIF. The J gene is TRDJ1, the V gene TRDV2; a weak D match, TRDD2 (5 bases). Germline CDR1 is GEAIGNYY and CDR2 is EKD. The CDR3 totals 21 residues. Trimming left V 0 bases short and J 0 bases short, with 28 bases between.

In its sample, this clone was seen a few times. Given a much more abundant clone one base away, this may be a read error. Additional DNA sequences in this sample encode the identical CDR3. The chain is built from TRDV1 and TRDJ2, with 7 bases fitting TRDD3. The CDR3 sequence is 21 residues long. Germline V CDR1 and CDR2: TSWWSYY, QGS. This CDR3 is CALGNPFLTYAAWGLTAQLFF. Here the CDR3 DNA reads TGTGCCCTTGGGAACCCCTTTCTAACCTACGCGGCCTGGGGGCTGACAGCACAACTCTTCTTT.

The sample holds a few counts of this clone. The gene calls are TRDV1 and TRDJ1; 7 nucleotides match TRDD2. Germline V gene data show CDR1 as TSWWSYY and CDR2 as QGS. V shed 8 bases, J shed 2 bases, and the junction held 23 bases outside the gene matches. The length of the CDR3 is 19 residues. The DNA for the CDR3 is TGTGCTCTTAGTTCCTACGACTTCTCTTGGGGCATAGTTACCGATAAACTCATCTTT. This translates into CALSSYDFSWGIVTDKLIF.

The chain uses TRDV1 and TRDJ1; D is possibly TRDD2 (5 bases). V shed 3 bases and J shed 0 bases, with 20 bases lying between them. Per the germline V gene, CDR1 is TSWWSYY and CDR2 is QGS. The CDR3 has 18 amino acids. CDR3 amino acids: CALGDAKIFRSYTDKLIF. The CDR3 coding sequence is TGTGCTCTTGGGGACGCGAAGATCTTCCGGTCGTACACCGATAAACTCATCTTT.

The CDR3 here is CACDTVMGDTLYTDKLIF. CDR3 DNA sequence: TGTGCCTGTGACACCGTAATGGGGGATACCTTATACACCGATAAACTCATCTTT. The V gene is TRDV2, the J gene TRDJ1; 10 nucleotides match TRDD3. Germline-derived CDR1 and CDR2 are GEAIGNYY and EKD. The CDR3 contains 18 residues. With V trimmed by 0 bases and J by 0 bases, 9 bases remained unmatched.

The chain's CDR3 is CALGEQYLLQLPLGVSSTDKLIF. The CDR3 DNA reads TGTGCTCTTGGGGAACAATACCTACTCCAACTTCCACTGGGGGTCTCCTCCACCGATAAACTCATCTTT. This chain links TRDV1 with TRDJ1; 8 nucleotides align to TRDD3. The V gene's germline CDR1 is TSWWSYY and CDR2 QGS. This CDR3 region has 23 residues. V dropped 1 base and J dropped 1; count of bases not matched to a gene: 26.